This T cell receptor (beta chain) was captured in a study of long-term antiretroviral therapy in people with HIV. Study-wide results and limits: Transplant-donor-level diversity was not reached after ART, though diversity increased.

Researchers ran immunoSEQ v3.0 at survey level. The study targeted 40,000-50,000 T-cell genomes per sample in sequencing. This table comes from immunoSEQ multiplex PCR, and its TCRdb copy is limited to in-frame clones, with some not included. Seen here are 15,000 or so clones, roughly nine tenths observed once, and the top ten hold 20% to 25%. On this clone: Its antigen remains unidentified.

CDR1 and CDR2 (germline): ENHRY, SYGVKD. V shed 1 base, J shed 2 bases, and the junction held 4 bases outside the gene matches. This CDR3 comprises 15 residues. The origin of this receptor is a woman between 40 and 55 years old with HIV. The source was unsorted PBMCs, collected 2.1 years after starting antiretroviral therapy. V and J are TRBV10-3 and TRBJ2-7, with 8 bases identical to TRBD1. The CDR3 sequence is CAISEWRTGTYEQYF. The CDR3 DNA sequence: TGTGCCATCAGTGAGTGGAGGACAGGGACCTACGAGCAGTACTTC.